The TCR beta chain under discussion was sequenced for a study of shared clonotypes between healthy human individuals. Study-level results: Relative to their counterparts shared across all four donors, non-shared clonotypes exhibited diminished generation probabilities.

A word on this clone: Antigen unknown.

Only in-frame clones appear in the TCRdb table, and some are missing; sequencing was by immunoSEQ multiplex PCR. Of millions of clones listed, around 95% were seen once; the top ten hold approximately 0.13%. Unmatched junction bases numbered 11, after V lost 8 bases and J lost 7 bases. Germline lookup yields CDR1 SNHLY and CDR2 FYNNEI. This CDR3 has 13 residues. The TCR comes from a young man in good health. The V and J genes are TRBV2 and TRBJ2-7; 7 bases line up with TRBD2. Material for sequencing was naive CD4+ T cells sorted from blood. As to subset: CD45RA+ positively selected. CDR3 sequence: CASSDSGGREQYF. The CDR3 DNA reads TGTGCCAGCTCCGACTCGGGAGGAAGGGAGCAGTACTTC.